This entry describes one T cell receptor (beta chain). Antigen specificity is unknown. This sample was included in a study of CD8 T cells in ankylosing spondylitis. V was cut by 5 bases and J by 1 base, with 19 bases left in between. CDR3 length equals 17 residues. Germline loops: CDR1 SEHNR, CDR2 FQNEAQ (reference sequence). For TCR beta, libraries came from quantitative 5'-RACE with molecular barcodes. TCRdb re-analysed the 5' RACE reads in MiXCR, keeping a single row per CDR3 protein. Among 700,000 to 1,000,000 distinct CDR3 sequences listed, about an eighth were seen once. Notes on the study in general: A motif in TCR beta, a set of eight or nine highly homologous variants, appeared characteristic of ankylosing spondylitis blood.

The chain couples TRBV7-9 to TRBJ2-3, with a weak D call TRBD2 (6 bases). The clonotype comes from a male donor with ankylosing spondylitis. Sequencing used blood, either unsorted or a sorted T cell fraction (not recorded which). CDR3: CASSPILGLKGTDTQYF. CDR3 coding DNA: TGTGCCAGCAGCCCCATCCTAGGACTAAAGGGCACAGATACGCAGTATTTT.